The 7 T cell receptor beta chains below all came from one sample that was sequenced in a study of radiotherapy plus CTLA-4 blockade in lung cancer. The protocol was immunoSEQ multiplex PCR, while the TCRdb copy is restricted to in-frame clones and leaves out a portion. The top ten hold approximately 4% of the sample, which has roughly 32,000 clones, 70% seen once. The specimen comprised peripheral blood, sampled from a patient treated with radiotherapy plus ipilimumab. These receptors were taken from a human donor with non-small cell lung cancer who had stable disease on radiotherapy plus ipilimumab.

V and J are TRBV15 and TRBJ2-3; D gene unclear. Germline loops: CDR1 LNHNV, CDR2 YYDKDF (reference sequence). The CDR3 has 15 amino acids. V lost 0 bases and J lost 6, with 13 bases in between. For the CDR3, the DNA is TGTGCCACCAGCAGAGATCGAGGCAGTTTGGATACGCAGTATTTT. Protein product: CATSRDRGSLDTQYF.

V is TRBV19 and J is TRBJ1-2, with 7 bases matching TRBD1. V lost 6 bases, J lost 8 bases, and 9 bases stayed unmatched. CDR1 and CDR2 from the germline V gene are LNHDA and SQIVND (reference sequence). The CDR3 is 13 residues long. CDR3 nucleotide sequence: TGTGCCAGTAGCTGGGACAGAGGGGGAGGCTACACCTTC. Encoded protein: CASSWDRGGGYTF. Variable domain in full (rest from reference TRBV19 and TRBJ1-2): DGGITQSPKYLFRKEGQNVTLSCEQNLNHDAMYWYRQDPGQGLRLIYYSQIVNDFQKGDIAEGYSVSREKKESFPLTVTSAQKNPTAFYLCASSWDRGGGYTFGSGTRLTVV.

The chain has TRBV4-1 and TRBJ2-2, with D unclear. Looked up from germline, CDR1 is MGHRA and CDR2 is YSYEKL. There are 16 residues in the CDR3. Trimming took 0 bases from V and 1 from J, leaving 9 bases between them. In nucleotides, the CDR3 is TGCGCCAGCAGCCAAGATGGCAGCCAGAACACCGGGGAGCTGTTTTTT. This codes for CASSQDGSQNTGELFF.

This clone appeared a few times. CDR3 sequence: CASSHTGSNTEAFF. CDR3 DNA: TGTGCCAGCAGCCATACTGGGAGCAACACTGAAGCTTTCTTT. The chain carries TRBV6-1 and TRBJ1-1, with D unresolved. With 6 bases removed from V and 2 bases from J, the gap between germline ends came to 13 bases. There are 14 residues in the CDR3. Germline values: CDR1 MNHNS, CDR2 SASEGT.

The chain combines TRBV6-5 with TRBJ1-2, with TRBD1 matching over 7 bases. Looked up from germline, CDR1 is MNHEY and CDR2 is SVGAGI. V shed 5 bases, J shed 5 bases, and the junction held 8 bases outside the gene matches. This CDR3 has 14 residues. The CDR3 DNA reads TGTGCCAGCAGTCCCCGGGACAGCCTTTATGGCTACACCTTC. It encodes CASSPRDSLYGYTF.

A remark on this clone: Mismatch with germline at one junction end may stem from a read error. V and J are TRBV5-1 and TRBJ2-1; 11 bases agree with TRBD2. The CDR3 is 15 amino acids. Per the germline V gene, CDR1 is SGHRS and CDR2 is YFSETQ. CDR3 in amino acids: CVSSRLAGLYNEQFF. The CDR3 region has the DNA TGCGTCAGCAGCCGACTAGCGGGACTTTACAATGAGCAGTTCTTC.

The CDR3, as DNA: TGTGCCAGCAGCCCGAAGCGGGAGGTTTACAATGAGCAGTTCTTC. Residues: CASSPKREVYNEQFF. This sequence joins TRBV9 and TRBJ2-1, with 9 bases lining up with TRBD2. The CDR3 runs 15 residues. Trimming removed 4 bases from V and 4 bases from J; junction bases left unmatched: 6. Germline loops: CDR1 SGDLS, CDR2 YYNGEE.